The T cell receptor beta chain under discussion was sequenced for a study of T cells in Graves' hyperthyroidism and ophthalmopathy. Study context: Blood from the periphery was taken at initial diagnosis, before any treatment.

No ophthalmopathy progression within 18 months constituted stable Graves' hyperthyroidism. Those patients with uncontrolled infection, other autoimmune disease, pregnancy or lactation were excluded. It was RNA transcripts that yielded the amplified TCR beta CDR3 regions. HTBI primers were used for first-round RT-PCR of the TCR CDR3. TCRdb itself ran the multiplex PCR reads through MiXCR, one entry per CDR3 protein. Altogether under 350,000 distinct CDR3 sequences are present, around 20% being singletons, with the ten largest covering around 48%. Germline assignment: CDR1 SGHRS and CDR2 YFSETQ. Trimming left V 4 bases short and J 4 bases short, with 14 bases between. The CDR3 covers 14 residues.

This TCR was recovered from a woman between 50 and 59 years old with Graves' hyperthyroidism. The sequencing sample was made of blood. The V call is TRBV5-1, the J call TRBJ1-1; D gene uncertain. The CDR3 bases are TGCGCCAGCAGCCCAGGTTCAGAGGCCACTGAAGCTTTCTTT. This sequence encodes CASSPGSEATEAFF.